This T cell receptor beta chain derives from a study of T cell responses to AZD1222 COVID-19 vaccine. Across the study: The study pooled second doses at about 4 or about 12 weeks.

Clones were sequenced by immunoSEQ multiplex PCR, and TCRdb holds only the in-frame ones, with some missing. The repertoire holds 140,000 to 150,000 clones, with approximately 89% as singletons. This clone was seen just once. The target antigen is unknown. Study-level points and caveats: Only a handful of AZD1222 recipients, six or seven in all, had baseline seropositivity. Possibly, clonal diversity was underestimated; donors were largely white British and included more females.

Germline V gene lookup returns CDR1 SGHNT and CDR2 YYREEE (reference sequence). This CDR3 is built from 17 residues. Trimming at V came to 1 base and at J to 6 bases, leaving 11 bases not matched to a gene. Sequenced material: peripheral blood, taken on day 0 of AZD1222 vaccination. The V gene is TRBV5-4, the J gene TRBJ1-5, with 9 bases that match TRBD1. The receptor's source is an adult in good health. The CDR3 reads CASSLLTGGGIGQPQHF. The CDR3 DNA reads TGTGCCAGCAGCTTGCTGACAGGGGGAGGAATCGGTCAGCCCCAGCATTTT.